This T cell receptor (beta chain) was identified during a study of control samples from healthy donors and cancer patients. V lost 3 bases and J 8 bases, leaving 20 bases between the germline ends. CDR1 is SGHKS, CDR2 YYEKEE, per germline (reference sequence). This CDR3 has 16 residues. Method: immunoSEQ multiplex PCR; TCRdb's copy keeps in-frame clones and lacks some. This sample has around 76,000 clones; less than 95% occur once, and the top ten carry 6% to 8%. The TCR was taken from a woman aged 40 to 55 in good health. What was sequenced was blood. The rearrangement links TRBV5-5 to TRBJ1-4; a possible D gene is TRBD1 (5 bases). The CDR3 sequence is CASSSGTAARGEKLFF. CDR3 DNA: TGTGCCAGCAGCTCTGGGACCGCCGCCCGGGGAGAAAAACTGTTTTTT.